These T cell receptor beta chains were read from a single sample in a study of glioma-infiltrating T cells. TCRdb reprocessed the multiplex PCR reads via MiXCR and lists one record per CDR3 protein. Here the sample spans approximately 110,000 distinct CDR3 sequences, 23% being singletons. The sequenced sample consisted of glioma tissue, nonneoplastic brain tissue, or PBMCs (not recorded which). The receptors shown here come from a human donor with low-grade glioma or glioblastoma, undergoing nonglioma brain surgery, or in good health (not recorded which). Both conserved end residues are part of each CDR3. The D gene is left open where the match is weak. Some rows have no size entry. The others give once, few or many, or a class for an expanded clone.

CDR3	DNA	size	V	length	D	J
CASKEIQETQYF	TGTGCCAGCAAAGAAATTCAAGAGACCCAGTACTTC	many	TRBV2	12	-	TRBJ2-5
CASSQVEGGAYEQYF	TGTGCCAGCAGCCAAGTGGAGGGAGGCGCCTACGAGCAGTACTTC	many	TRBV4-2	15	-	TRBJ2-7
CASSPDRGSYGYTF	TGTGCCAGCAGCCCGGACAGGGGTAGCTATGGCTACACCTTC	-	TRBV5-4	14	TRBD1	TRBJ1-2
CASSSSGVEQYF	TGTGCCAGCAGCTCATCAGGGGTGGAGCAGTACTTC	many	TRBV7-2	12	-	TRBJ2-7
CASSSGLAGGVTGELFF	TGTGCCAGCAGCTCCGGACTAGCGGGAGGGGTCACCGGGGAGCTGTTTTTT	many	TRBV7-6	17	TRBD2	TRBJ2-2
CASTNGGTHYEQFF	TGTGCCAGCACCAACGGGGGTACCCACTACGAGCAGTTCTTC	-	TRBV6-1	14	-	TRBJ2-1
CASSLGGDRVHEQFF	TGCGCCAGCAGCTTGGGGGGGGACAGGGTACATGAGCAGTTCTTC	once	TRBV5-1	15	TRBD1	TRBJ2-1
CASSLVVSNQLQHF	TGTGCCAGCAGTTTAGTAGTTTCTAATCAGCTCCAGCATTTT	-	TRBV12-3/TRBV12-4	14	-	TRBJ1-5
CASEGGSSGNTIYF	TGTGCCAGCGAAGGCGGTAGCTCTGGAAACACCATATATTTT	many	TRBV6-1	14	-	TRBJ1-3
CASSEFGTGANVLTF	TGTGCCAGTAGTGAGTTTGGGACTGGGGCCAACGTCCTGACTTTC	many	TRBV19	15	-	TRBJ2-6
CASSLVGTVGGMSSDTQYF	TGTGCCAGCAGCTTAGTCGGGACAGTAGGGGGAATGTCGAGTGATACGCAGTATTTT	many	TRBV7-2	19	TRBD1	TRBJ2-3
CASSPGQGWTEAFF	TGTGCCAGCAGCCCTGGACAGGGTTGGACTGAAGCTTTCTTT	few	TRBV7-2	14	TRBD1	TRBJ1-1
CSARDGGYTDTQYF	TGCAGTGCTAGAGATGGGGGGTACACAGATACGCAGTATTTT	many	TRBV20-1	14	-	TRBJ2-3
CASGLAGGTDTQYF	TGTGCCAGCGGACTAGCGGGAGGGACAGATACGCAGTATTTT	many	TRBV12-3/TRBV12-4	14	TRBD2	TRBJ2-3
CASSLSGVWDTQYF	TGTGCCAGCAGTTTGAGCGGAGTTTGGGATACGCAGTATTTT	many	TRBV28	14	-	TRBJ2-3
CASSPTGTSSYNEQFF	TGCGCCAGCAGCCCGACCGGGACTAGCTCCTACAATGAGCAGTTCTTC	-	TRBV4-3	16	TRBD2	TRBJ2-1
CATCRDVPRVGTQYF	TGTGCCACCTGTAGGGACGTACCAAGAGTTGGGACCCAGTACTTC	few	TRBV9	15	-	TRBJ2-5
CASTPASGYEQYF	TGTGCCAGCACCCCTGCTAGCGGCTACGAGCAGTACTTC	many	TRBV7-2	13	TRBD2	TRBJ2-7
CASSLPRTGDGEQYF	TGTGCCAGCAGTTTGCCTAGGACAGGGGATGGCGAGCAGTACTTC	few	TRBV12-3/TRBV12-4	15	TRBD1	TRBJ2-7
CARSLTGSGNIIYF	TGTGCCCGCAGCTTGACAGGCTCTGGAAACATCATATATTTT	-	TRBV27	14	-	TRBJ1-3
CASSLISNTGELFF	TGTGCCAGCAGCTTAATATCGAACACCGGGGAGCTGTTTTTT	-	TRBV7-3	14	-	TRBJ2-2
CASSLNRGRGLATFSTDTQYF	TGTGCCAGCAGTTTGAACAGGGGGAGGGGACTAGCGACCTTCAGCACAGATACGCAGTATTTT	-	TRBV12-3/TRBV12-4	21	TRBD2	TRBJ2-3
CASSIASGLEITDTQYF	TGTGCCAGCAGCATCGCCTCGGGACTAGAGATCACAGATACGCAGTATTTT	-	TRBV28	17	TRBD2	TRBJ2-3
CSVAIAGGGEQFF	TGCAGCGTGGCAATAGCGGGAGGAGGTGAGCAGTTCTTC	-	TRBV29-1	13	TRBD2	TRBJ2-1
CASSLGAGVTYNEQFF	TGTGCCAGCAGCTTGGGAGCCGGGGTTACGTACAATGAGCAGTTCTTC	few	TRBV5-4	16	-	TRBJ2-1
CSALSGGIYGYTF	TGCAGTGCTCTATCGGGGGGCATCTATGGCTACACCTTC	many	TRBV20-1	13	-	TRBJ1-2
CASSWSGTDTDTQYF	TGCGCCAGCAGCTGGTCCGGGACAGACACAGATACGCAGTATTTT	many	TRBV5-1	15	TRBD1	TRBJ2-3
CASSLVAGAYEQYF	TGTGCCAGCAGCTTAGTAGCGGGTGCCTACGAGCAGTACTTC	few	TRBV11-2	14	TRBD2	TRBJ2-7
CASSLGASASTDTQYF	TGTGCCAGCAGCTTAGGGGCTAGCGCCAGCACAGATACGCAGTATTTT	many	TRBV7-2	16	-	TRBJ2-3
CASSWTSGYNEQFF	TGTGCCAGCAGTTGGACTAGCGGGTACAATGAGCAGTTCTTC	many	TRBV7-8	14	TRBD2	TRBJ2-1
CASSLAGTPTYEQYF	TGTGCCAGCAGCTTAGCCGGGACACCTACCTACGAGCAGTACTTC	many	TRBV11-1	15	-	TRBJ2-7
CASSLAGRGSLHF	TGTGCCAGCAGCTTGGCCGGAAGGGGCTCCCTCCACTTT	-	TRBV5-8	13	-	TRBJ1-6
CASSPYPFSGRAKDTQYF	TGTGCCAGCAGTCCCTACCCATTTAGCGGGAGGGCCAAAGATACGCAGTATTTT	many	TRBV2	18	TRBD2	TRBJ2-3
CSARVGSSSGNEQFF	TGCAGTGCTAGAGTGGGCTCCTCTAGCGGGAATGAGCAGTTCTTC	-	TRBV20-1	15	TRBD2	TRBJ2-1
CASSFSGFEKLFF	TGTGCCAGCAGTTTTTCTGGGTTTGAAAAACTGTTTTTT	many	TRBV27	13	-	TRBJ1-4
CSAEPGLPTPYNEQFF	TGCAGTGCTGAACCGGGACTACCCACCCCCTACAATGAGCAGTTCTTC	many	TRBV20-1	16	TRBD2	TRBJ2-1
CASSLQGGANYGYTF	TGTGCCAGCAGTTTACAGGGGGGAGCTAACTATGGCTACACCTTC	many	TRBV27	15	TRBD1	TRBJ1-2
CARSVLGQIMNTEAFF	TGTGCCAGAAGTGTCTTAGGGCAGATAATGAACACTGAAGCTTTCTTT	-	TRBV6-6	16	-	TRBJ1-1
CASSIYGLTEAFF	TGTGCCAGTAGTATATACGGACTCACTGAAGCTTTCTTT	many	TRBV19	13	-	TRBJ1-1
CASGDAYEQYF	TGTGCCAGCGGGGACGCCTACGAGCAGTACTTC	many	TRBV6-1	11	-	TRBJ2-7
CASTLLAAQETQYF	TGTGCCAGCACCCTACTAGCGGCCCAAGAGACCCAGTACTTC	-	TRBV12-3/TRBV12-4	14	TRBD2	TRBJ2-5
CASSSPNLGMNTEAFF	TGTGCCAGCAGTTCCCCCAACCTAGGGATGAACACTGAAGCTTTCTTT	many	TRBV6-2/TRBV6-3	16	-	TRBJ1-1
CASSLSGASYNEQFF	TGTGCCAGCAGTTTATCAGGCGCATCCTACAATGAGCAGTTCTTC	many	TRBV27	15	-	TRBJ2-1
CASSPGLAEESQYF	TGTGCCAGCTCTCCCGGACTAGCGGAAGAGTCCCAGTACTTC	-	TRBV18	14	TRBD2	TRBJ2-5
CASTNLANPEQFF	TGTGCCAGCACCAATTTAGCGAATCCTGAGCAGTTCTTC	many	TRBV28	13	-	TRBJ2-1
CSARTTAVEYGYTF	TGCAGTGCTAGAACGACAGCCGTCGAGTATGGCTACACCTTC	many	TRBV20-1	14	-	TRBJ1-2
CASSRGTNGIGEQHF	TGTGCCAGCTCACGTGGGACTAACGGGATAGGAGAGCAGCACTTC	-	TRBV3-1	15	TRBD2	TRBJ2-7
CASTGSYEQYF	TGTGCCAGCACTGGGTCCTACGAGCAGTACTTC	many	TRBV6-2/TRBV6-3	11	-	TRBJ2-7